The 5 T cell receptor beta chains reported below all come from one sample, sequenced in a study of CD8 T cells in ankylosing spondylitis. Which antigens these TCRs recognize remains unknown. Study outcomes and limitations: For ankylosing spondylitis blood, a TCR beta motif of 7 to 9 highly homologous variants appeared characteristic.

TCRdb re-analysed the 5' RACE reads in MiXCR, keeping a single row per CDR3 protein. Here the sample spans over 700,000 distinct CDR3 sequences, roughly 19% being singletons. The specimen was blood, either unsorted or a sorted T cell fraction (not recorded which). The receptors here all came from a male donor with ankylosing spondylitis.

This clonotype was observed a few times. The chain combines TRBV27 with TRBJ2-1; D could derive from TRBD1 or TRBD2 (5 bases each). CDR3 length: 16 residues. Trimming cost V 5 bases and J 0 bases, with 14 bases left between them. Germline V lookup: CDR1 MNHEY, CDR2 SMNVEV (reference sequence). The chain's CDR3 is CASSNPGPTSYNEQFF. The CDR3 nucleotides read TGTGCCAGCAGTAATCCGGGACCAACCTCCTACAATGAGCAGTTCTTC.

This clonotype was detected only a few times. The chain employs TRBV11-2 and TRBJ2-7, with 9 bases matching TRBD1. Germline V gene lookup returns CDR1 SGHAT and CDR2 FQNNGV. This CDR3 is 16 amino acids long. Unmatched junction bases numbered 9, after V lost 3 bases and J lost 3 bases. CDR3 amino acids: CASSFPPGQGYYEQYF. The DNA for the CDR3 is TGTGCCAGCAGCTTCCCCCCGGGACAGGGCTACTACGAGCAGTACTTC.

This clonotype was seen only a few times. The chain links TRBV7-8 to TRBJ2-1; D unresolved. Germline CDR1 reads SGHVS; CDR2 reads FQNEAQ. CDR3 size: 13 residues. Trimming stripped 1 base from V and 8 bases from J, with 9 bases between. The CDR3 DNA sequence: TGTGCCAGCAGCTTAGACCTGGCCTATGAGCAGTTCTTC. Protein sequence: CASSLDLAYEQFF.

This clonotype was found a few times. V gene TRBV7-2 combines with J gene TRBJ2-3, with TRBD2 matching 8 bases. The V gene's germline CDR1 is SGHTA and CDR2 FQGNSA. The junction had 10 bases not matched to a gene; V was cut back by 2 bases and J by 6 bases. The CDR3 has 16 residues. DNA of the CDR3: TGTGCCAGCAGCTTATTTCCGGGGGGGACGGGGGATACGCAGTATTTT. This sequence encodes CASSLFPGGTGDTQYF.

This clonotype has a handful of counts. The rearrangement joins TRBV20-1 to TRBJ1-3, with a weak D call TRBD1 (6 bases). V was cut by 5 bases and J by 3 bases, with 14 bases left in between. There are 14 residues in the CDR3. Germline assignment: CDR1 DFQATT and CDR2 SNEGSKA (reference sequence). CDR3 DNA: TGCAGTGCTCCCAAACAGGGAGTTGGAAACACCATATATTTT. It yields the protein CSAPKQGVGNTIYF.